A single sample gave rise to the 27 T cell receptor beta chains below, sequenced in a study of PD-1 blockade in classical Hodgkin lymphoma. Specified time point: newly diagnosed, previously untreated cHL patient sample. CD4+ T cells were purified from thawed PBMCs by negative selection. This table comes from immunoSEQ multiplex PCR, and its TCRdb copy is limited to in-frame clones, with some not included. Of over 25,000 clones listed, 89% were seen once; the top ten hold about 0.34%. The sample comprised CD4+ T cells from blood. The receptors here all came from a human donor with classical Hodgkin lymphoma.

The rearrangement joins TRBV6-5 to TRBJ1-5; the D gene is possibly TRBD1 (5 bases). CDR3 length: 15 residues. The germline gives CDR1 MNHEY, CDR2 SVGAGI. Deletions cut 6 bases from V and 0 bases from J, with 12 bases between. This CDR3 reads CASRQGGSSNQPQHF. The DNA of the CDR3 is TGTGCCAGCAGGCAGGGAGGGAGTAGCAATCAGCCCCAGCATTTT.

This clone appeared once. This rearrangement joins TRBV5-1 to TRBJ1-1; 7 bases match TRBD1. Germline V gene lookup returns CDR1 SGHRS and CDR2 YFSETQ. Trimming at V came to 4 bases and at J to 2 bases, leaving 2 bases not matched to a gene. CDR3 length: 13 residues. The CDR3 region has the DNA TGCGCCAGCAGCGAGGGGGCCAACACTGAAGCTTTCTTT. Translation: CASSEGANTEAFF.

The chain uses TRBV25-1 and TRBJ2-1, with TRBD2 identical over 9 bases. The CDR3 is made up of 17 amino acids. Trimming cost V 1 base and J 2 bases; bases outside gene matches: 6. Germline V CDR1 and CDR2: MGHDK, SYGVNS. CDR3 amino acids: CASSELISGSPYNEQFF. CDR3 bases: TGTGCCAGCAGTGAATTAATTAGCGGGAGTCCCTACAATGAGCAGTTCTTC.

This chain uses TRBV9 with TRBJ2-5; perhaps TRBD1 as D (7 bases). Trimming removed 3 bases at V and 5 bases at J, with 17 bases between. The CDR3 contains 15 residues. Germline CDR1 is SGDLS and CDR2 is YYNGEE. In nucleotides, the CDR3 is TGTGCCAGCAGCGAGGGGCAGGGGGGCAGGGAGACCCAGTACTTC. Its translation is CASSEGQGGRETQYF.

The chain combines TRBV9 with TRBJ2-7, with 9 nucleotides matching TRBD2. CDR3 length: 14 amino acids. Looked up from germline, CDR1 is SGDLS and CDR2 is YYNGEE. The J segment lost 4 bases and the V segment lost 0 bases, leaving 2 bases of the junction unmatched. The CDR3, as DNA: TGTGCCAGCAGCGTAGATCTAGCGGGGTACGAGCAGTACTTC. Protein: CASSVDLAGYEQYF.

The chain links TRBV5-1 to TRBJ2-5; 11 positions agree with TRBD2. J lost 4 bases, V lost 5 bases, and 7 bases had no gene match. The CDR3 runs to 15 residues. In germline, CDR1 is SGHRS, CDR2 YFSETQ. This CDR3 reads CASRPGTSGRETQYF. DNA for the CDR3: TGCGCCAGCAGACCCGGGACTAGCGGAAGAGAGACCCAGTACTTC.

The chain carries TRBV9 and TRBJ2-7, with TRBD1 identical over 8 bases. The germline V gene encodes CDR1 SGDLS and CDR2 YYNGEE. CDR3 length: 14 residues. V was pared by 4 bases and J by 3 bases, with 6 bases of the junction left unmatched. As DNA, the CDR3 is TGTGCCAGCAGCCCCCATGGACAGGGCTACGAGCAGTACTTC. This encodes CASSPHGQGYEQYF.

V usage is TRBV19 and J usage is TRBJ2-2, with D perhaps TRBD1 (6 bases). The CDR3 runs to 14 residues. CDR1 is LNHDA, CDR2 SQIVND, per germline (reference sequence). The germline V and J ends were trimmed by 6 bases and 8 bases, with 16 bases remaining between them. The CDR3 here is CASRRDKFGGELFF. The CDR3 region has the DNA TGTGCCAGTAGAAGGGACAAGTTTGGTGGGGAGCTGTTTTTT.

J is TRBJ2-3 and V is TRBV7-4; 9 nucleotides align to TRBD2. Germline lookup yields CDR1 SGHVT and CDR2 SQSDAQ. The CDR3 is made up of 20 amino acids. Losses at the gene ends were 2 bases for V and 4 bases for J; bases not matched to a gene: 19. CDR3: CASSLFGGPSSGTFPDTQYF. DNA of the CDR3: TGTGCCAGCAGCTTATTCGGGGGCCCATCTAGCGGGACTTTCCCAGATACGCAGTATTTT.

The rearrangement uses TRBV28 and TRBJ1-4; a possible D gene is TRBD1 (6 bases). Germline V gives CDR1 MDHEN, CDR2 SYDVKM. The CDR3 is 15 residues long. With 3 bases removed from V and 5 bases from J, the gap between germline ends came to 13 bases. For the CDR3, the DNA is TGTGCCAGCAGTTTGGGGGGGGCTCAGAATGAAAAACTGTTTTTT. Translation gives CASSLGGAQNEKLFF. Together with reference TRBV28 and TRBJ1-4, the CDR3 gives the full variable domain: DVKVTQSSRYLVKRTGEKVFLECVQDMDHENMFWYRQDPGLGLRLIYFSYDVKMKEKGDIPEGYSVSREKKERFSLILESASTNQTSMYLCASSLGGAQNEKLFFGSGTQLSVL.

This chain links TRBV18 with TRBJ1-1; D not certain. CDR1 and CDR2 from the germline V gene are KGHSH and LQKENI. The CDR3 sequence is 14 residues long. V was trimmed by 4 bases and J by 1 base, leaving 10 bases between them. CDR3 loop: CASSRSYRNTEAFF. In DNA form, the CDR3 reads TGTGCCAGCTCACGATCGTATAGGAACACTGAAGCTTTCTTT.

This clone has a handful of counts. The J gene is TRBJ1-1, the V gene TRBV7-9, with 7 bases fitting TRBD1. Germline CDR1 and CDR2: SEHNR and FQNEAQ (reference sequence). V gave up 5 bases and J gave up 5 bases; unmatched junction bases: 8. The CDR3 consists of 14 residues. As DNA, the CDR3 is TGTGCCAGCAGCGCCCATACAGGGGAGACTGAAGCTTTCTTT. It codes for CASSAHTGETEAFF. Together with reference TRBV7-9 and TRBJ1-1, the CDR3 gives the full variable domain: DTGVSQNPRHKITKRGQNVTFRCDPISEHNRLYWYRQTLGQGPEFLTYFQNEAQLEKSRLLSDRFSAERPKGSFSTLEIQRTEQGDSAMYLCASSAHTGETEAFFGQGTRLTVV.

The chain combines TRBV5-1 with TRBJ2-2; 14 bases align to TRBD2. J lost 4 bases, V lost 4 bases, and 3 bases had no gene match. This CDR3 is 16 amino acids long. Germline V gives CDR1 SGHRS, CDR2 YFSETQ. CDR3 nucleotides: TGCGCCAGCAGCCCCGGACTAGCGGGAGGCACCGGGGAGCTGTTTTTT. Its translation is CASSPGLAGGTGELFF.

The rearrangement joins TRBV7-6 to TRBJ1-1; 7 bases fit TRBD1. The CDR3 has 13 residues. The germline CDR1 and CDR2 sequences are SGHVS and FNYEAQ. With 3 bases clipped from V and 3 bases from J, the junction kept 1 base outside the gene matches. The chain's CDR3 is CASSLGQYTEAFF. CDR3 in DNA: TGTGCCAGCAGCTTGGGACAGTACACTGAAGCTTTCTTT.

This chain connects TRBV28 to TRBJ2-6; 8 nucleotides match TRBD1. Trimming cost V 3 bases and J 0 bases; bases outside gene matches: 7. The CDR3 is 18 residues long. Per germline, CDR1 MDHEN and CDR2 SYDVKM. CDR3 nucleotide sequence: TGTGCCAGCAGTTTTGTTGGGACAGGTGGCTCTGGGGCCAACGTCCTGACTTTC. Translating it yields CASSFVGTGGSGANVLTF.

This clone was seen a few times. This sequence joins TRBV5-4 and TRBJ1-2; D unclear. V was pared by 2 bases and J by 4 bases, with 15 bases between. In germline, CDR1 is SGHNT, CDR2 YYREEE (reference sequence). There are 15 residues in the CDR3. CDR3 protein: CASSFSLLRGYGYTF. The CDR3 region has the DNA TGTGCCAGCAGCTTTTCCCTCCTACGGGGCTATGGCTACACCTTC.

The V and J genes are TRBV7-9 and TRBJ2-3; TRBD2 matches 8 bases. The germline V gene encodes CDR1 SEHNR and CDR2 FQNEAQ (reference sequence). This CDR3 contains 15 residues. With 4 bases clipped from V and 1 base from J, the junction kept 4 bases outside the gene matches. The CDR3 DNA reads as TGTGCCAGCAGCTCTGGGCGGGGGGGCACAGATACGCAGTATTTT. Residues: CASSSGRGGTDTQYF.

CDR3 sequence: CASSLALTSSYEQYF. The CDR3 DNA follows: TGTGCCAGCAGCTTAGCGCTGACTAGCTCCTACGAGCAGTACTTC. The chain carries TRBV7-2 and TRBJ2-7; perhaps TRBD2 as D (6 bases). V was shortened by 0 bases and J by 0 bases, with 9 bases between the two germline ends. The CDR3 consists of 15 residues. The germline V gene encodes CDR1 SGHTA and CDR2 FQGNSA.

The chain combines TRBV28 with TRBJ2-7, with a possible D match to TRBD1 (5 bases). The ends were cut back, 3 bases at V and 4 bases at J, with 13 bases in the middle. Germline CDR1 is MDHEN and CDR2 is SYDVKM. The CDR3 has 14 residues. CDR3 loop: CASSFPQGRYEQYF. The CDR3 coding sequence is TGTGCCAGCAGTTTCCCCCAGGGTCGATACGAGCAGTACTTC.

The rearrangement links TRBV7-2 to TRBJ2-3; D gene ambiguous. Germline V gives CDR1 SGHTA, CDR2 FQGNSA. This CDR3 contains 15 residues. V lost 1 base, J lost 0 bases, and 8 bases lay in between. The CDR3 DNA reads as TGTGCCAGCAGCTTAGATTACGGCAGCACAGATACGCAGTATTTT. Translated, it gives CASSLDYGSTDTQYF.

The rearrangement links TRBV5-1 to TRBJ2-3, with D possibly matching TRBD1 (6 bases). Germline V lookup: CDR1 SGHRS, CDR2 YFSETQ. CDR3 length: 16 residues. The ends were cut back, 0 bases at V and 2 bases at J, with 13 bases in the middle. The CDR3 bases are TGCGCCAGCAGCTTGGCCGTCGCAGGGGCCACAGATACGCAGTATTTT. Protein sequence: CASSLAVAGATDTQYF.

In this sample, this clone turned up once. CDR3 amino acids: CATKLGGRAWETQYF. The CDR3, as DNA: TGTGCTACCAAATTGGGCGGGAGGGCCTGGGAGACCCAGTACTTC. The chain couples TRBV6-5 to TRBJ2-5, with TRBD2 identical over 9 bases. The V gene's germline CDR1 is MNHEY and CDR2 SVGAGI. This CDR3 is built from 15 residues.

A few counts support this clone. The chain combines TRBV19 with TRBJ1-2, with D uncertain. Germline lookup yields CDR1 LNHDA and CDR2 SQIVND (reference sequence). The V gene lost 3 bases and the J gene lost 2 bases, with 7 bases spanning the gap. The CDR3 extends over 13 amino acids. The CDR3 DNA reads TGTGCCAGTAGTATTTCGCGGAACTATGGCTACACCTTC. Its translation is CASSISRNYGYTF.

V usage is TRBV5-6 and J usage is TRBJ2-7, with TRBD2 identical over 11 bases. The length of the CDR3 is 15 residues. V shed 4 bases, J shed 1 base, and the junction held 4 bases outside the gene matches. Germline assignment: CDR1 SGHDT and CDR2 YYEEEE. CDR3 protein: CASSIASGRSYEQYF. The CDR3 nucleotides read TGTGCCAGCAGCATAGCTAGCGGGAGGTCCTACGAGCAGTACTTC.

The CDR3 reads CASSFGRMVETQYF. The CDR3 DNA sequence: TGTGCCAGCAGCTTCGGACGGATGGTAGAGACCCAGTACTTC. The genes are TRBV7-2 and TRBJ2-5; D not certain. Germline values: CDR1 SGHTA, CDR2 FQGNSA. Trimming took off 3 bases at V and 4 bases at J, with 12 bases between the two ends. This CDR3 is 14 amino acids long.

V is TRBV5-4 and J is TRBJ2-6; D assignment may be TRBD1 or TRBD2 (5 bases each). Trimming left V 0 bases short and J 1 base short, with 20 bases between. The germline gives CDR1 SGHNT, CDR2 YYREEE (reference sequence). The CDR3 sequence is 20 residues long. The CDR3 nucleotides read TGTGCCAGCAGCTTGGGAGGCAGGGCCCGCCCGGGGTCTGGGGCCAACGTCCTGACTTTC. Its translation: CASSLGGRARPGSGANVLTF.

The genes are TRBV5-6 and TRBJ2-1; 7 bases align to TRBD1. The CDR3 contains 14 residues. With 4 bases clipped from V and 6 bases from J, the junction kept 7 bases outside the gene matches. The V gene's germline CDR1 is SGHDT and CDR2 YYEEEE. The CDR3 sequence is CASSDRDRPNEQFF. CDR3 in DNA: TGTGCCAGCAGCGACCGGGACAGACCCAATGAGCAGTTCTTC.